Listed here are 17 T cell receptor beta chains from one sample, sequenced in a study of technical replicates of blood from a few donors. Assay: immunoSEQ multiplex PCR; the TCRdb copy retains only in-frame clones and omits some. Of about 80,000 clones in the sample, 97% were seen once. Sequencing used T cells isolated from PBMCs. Receptors were obtained from a human donor in good health.

The chain recombines TRBV5-5 with TRBJ2-7; D gene unclear. Trimming removed 2 bases at V and 3 bases at J, with 9 bases between. The germline CDR1 and CDR2 sequences are SGHKS and YYEKEE (reference sequence). The CDR3 has 13 residues. The CDR3 here is CASSFGVVYEQYF. The DNA of the CDR3 is TGTGCCAGCAGCTTCGGAGTTGTCTACGAGCAGTACTTC.

The V call is TRBV2, the J call TRBJ2-1; the match to TRBD1 covers 10 bases. The CDR3 runs to 15 residues. Germline lookup yields CDR1 SNHLY and CDR2 FYNNEI. The V gene end was trimmed by 2 bases and the J gene end by 10 bases; junction bases not matched to a gene: 8. This CDR3 is CASSEPRDRGLEQFF. The DNA for the CDR3 is TGTGCCAGCAGTGAACCCCGGGACAGGGGTCTGGAGCAGTTCTTC. The full variable domain, its missing parts supplied by reference TRBV2 and TRBJ2-1, is EPEVTQTPSHQVTQMGQEVILRCVPISNHLYFYWYRQILGQKVEFLVSFYNNEISEKSEIFDDQFSVERPDGSNFTLKIRSTKLEDSAMYFCASSEPRDRGLEQFFGPGTRLTVL.

This chain joins TRBV18 and TRBJ2-7; TRBD1 agrees at 8 bases. The ends lost 7 bases at V and 5 bases at J; junction bases unmatched: 7. Germline assignment: CDR1 KGHSH and CDR2 LQKENI. This CDR3 comprises 13 residues. This CDR3 reads CASFAEQGDEQYF. The CDR3 DNA reads TGTGCCAGCTTTGCCGAACAGGGGGACGAGCAGTACTTC. Complete variable domain (other parts from reference TRBV18 and TRBJ2-7): NAGVMQNPRHLVRRRGQEARLRCSPMKGHSHVYWYRQLPEEGLKFMVYLQKENIIDESGMPKERFSAEFPKEGPSILRIQQVVRGDSAAYFCASFAEQGDEQYFGPGTRLTVT.

The rearrangement links TRBV6-6 to TRBJ2-5; 10 bases are a match to TRBD2. The CDR3 is made up of 14 amino acids. Germline V gene sequence: CDR1 MNHNY, CDR2 SVGAGI (reference sequence). With 6 bases clipped from V and 3 bases from J, the junction kept 4 bases outside the gene matches. The DNA of the CDR3 is TGTGCCAGCAGGCGGACTAGCGGAAAAGAGACCCAGTACTTC. Protein sequence: CASRRTSGKETQYF.

This clone was seen just once. This chain joins TRBV5-1 and TRBJ2-5, with a possible D match to TRBD2 (5 bases). CDR1 is SGHRS, CDR2 YFSETQ, per germline. The V and J ends lost 0 bases and 3 bases respectively, with 9 bases between them. The CDR3 is 14 residues long. DNA of the CDR3: TGCGCCAGCAGCTTGGGCGGGCCAGAAGAGACCCAGTACTTC. Protein sequence: CASSLGGPEETQYF.

The CDR3 bases are TGTGCCAGCAGTAACGACTTTACCTACAATGAGCAGTTCTTC. Translation: CASSNDFTYNEQFF. The rearrangement uses TRBV28 and TRBJ2-1; D uncertain. Germline lookup yields CDR1 MDHEN and CDR2 SYDVKM. Trimming cost V 5 bases and J 2 bases, with 10 bases left between them. This CDR3 region has 14 residues.

The chain links TRBV19 to TRBJ2-5, with D tentatively TRBD1 (6 bases). The CDR3 spans 16 residues. Germline V CDR1 and CDR2: LNHDA, SQIVND (reference sequence). Trimming shortened V by 6 bases and J by 5 bases, and 22 bases separated the two germline ends. CDR3 loop: CASSQPRAGARETQYF. DNA of the CDR3: TGTGCCAGTAGCCAACCCAGGGCAGGGGCGAGGGAGACCCAGTACTTC.

This chain uses TRBV6-5 with TRBJ1-1; 8 nucleotides align to TRBD1. J was trimmed by 6 bases and V by 8 bases; bases with no gene match: 8. Germline values: CDR1 MNHEY, CDR2 SVGAGI. This CDR3 region has 13 residues. The CDR3 region has the DNA TGTGCCAGCGGCCAATCAGGGGGCTCTGAAGCTTTCTTT. It yields the protein CASGQSGGSEAFF.

A single count supports this clone. This sequence joins TRBV2 and TRBJ1-4, with a weak D call TRBD1 (5 bases). This CDR3 spans 14 amino acids. Per the germline V gene, CDR1 is SNHLY and CDR2 is FYNNEI. V was pared by 3 bases and J by 7 bases, with 12 bases between. CDR3 nucleotide sequence: TGTGCCAGCAGTGAGATGGGGGGGATTGAAAAACTGTTTTTT. Amino acids: CASSEMGGIEKLFF.

The V call is TRBV28, the J call TRBJ1-1; D remains ambiguous. Germline assignment: CDR1 MDHEN and CDR2 SYDVKM. The CDR3 is made up of 15 amino acids. V was cut by 7 bases and J by 2 bases, with 17 bases left in between. The CDR3 DNA reads TGTGCCAGCACTCTCTTGGGAGGGAAAAACACTGAAGCTTTCTTT. Amino acids: CASTLLGGKNTEAFF.

This chain joins TRBV6-5 and TRBJ2-1; D possibly corresponds to TRBD2 (7 bases). The V gene lost 5 bases and the J gene lost 10 bases, with 18 bases spanning the gap. Germline loops: CDR1 MNHEY, CDR2 SVGAGI. The CDR3 has 14 residues. CDR3 nucleotides: TGTGCCAGCAGTCCCATGGGGGGGCTCTCCGAGCAGTTCTTC. Its protein product is CASSPMGGLSEQFF.

V is TRBV11-3 and J is TRBJ1-2; TRBD1 aligns across 10 bases. V trimming: 5 bases; J trimming: 4 bases; junction bases outside the gene matches: 4. In germline, CDR1 is SGHNT, CDR2 YENEEA. The CDR3 runs to 14 residues. CDR3 in amino acids: CASSPTGGGYGYTF. DNA for the CDR3: TGTGCCAGCAGCCCGACAGGGGGCGGCTATGGCTACACCTTC.

The chain recombines TRBV15 with TRBJ2-6; D is ambiguous. CDR1 LNHNV and CDR2 YYDKDF come from the germline V gene (reference sequence). The CDR3 is 16 amino acids. Deletions cut 0 bases from V and 1 base from J, with 7 bases between. The CDR3 nucleotides are TGTGCCACCAGCAGAGATCTAGTTTCTGGGGCCAACGTCCTGACTTTC. Translating it yields CATSRDLVSGANVLTF.

This chain connects TRBV6-5 to TRBJ1-2; D call uncertain. Trimming cost V 5 bases and J 6 bases, with 13 bases left between them. The germline V gene encodes CDR1 MNHEY and CDR2 SVGAGI. The length of the CDR3 is 13 residues. CDR3 sequence: CASSNNEVNGYTF. CDR3 nucleotides: TGTGCCAGCAGTAACAATGAAGTCAATGGCTACACCTTC.

The rearrangement joins TRBV5-4 to TRBJ2-7, with D unresolved. Trimming took 4 bases from V and 5 from J, leaving 19 bases between them. This CDR3 comprises 15 residues. CDR1 and CDR2 (germline): SGHNT, YYREEE (reference sequence). CDR3 DNA sequence: TGTGCCAGCAGCGCCTACCTAGTTTCTCCCCACGAGCAGTACTTC. Encoded protein: CASSAYLVSPHEQYF.

The rearrangement joins TRBV6-5 to TRBJ2-6, with D uncertain. Between the trimmed V and J ends, which lost 5 bases and 0 bases, there was a span of 8 bases. Germline-derived CDR1 and CDR2 are MNHEY and SVGAGI. The CDR3 contains 15 residues. CDR3: CASSRRGSGANVLTF. CDR3 DNA sequence: TGTGCCAGCAGTCGGAGAGGCTCTGGGGCCAACGTCCTGACTTTC.

The chain combines TRBV14 with TRBJ2-1; 7 bases match TRBD2. With 4 bases clipped from V and 8 bases from J, the junction kept 17 bases outside the gene matches. The V gene's germline CDR1 is SGHDN and CDR2 FVKESK. CDR3 length equals 17 residues. The CDR3 sequence: CASSPTKGGRAGHEQFF. DNA for the CDR3: TGTGCCAGCAGCCCCACGAAAGGAGGGAGGGCAGGGCATGAGCAGTTCTTC.